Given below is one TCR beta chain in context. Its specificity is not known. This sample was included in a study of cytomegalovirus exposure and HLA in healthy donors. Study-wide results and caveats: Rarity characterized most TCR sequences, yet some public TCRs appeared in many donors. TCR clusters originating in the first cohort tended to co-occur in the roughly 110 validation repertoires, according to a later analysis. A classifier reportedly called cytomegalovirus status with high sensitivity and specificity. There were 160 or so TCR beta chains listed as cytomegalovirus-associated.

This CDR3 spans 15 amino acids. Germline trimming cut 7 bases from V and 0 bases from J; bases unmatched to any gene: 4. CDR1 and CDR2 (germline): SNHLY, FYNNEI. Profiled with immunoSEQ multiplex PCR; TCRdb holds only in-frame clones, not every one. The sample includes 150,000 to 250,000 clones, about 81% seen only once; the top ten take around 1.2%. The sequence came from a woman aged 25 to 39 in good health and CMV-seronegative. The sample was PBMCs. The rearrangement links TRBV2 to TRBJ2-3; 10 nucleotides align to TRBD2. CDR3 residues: CASKPTSGSTDTQYF. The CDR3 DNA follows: TGTGCCAGCAAACCGACTAGCGGGAGCACAGATACGCAGTATTTT. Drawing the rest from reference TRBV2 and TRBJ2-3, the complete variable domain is EPEVTQTPSHQVTQMGQEVILRCVPISNHLYFYWYRQILGQKVEFLVSFYNNEISEKSEIFDDQFSVERPDGSNFTLKIRSTKLEDSAMYFCASKPTSGSTDTQYFGPGTRLTVL.